Given below is one TCR beta chain in context. The sample belongs to a study of blood T cell repertoires in COVID-19. Turning to the study itself: Sites across the United States, Italy and Spain contributed samples from acute and convalescent COVID-19. PBMCs, B-cell-depleted T cells, or T cells were the source of the cDNA or gDNA that made up the material.

Methods used by the authors: Estimates of nucleated cell counts were drawn from the amplification of reference gene primers. Assay: immunoSEQ multiplex PCR; the TCRdb copy retains only in-frame clones and omits some. D and trimming were read from the DNA, whereas the V and J calls and clone size are those reported in that table. The sample has about 210,000 clones, around 91% seen once. There are 12 residues in the CDR3. Trimming shortened V by 7 bases and J by 6 bases, and 10 bases separated the two germline ends. Germline assignment: CDR1 SNHLY and CDR2 FYNNEI. V usage is TRBV2 and J usage is TRBJ2-1; a weak D match, TRBD2 (6 bases). The sequence was collected from a woman aged 40 to 50 with acute or convalescent COVID-19. Sequences were obtained from peripheral blood. The CDR3 reads CASTGESNEQFF. DNA for the CDR3: TGTGCCAGCACGGGGGAAAGCAATGAGCAGTTCTTC.